This T cell receptor (beta chain) was sequenced during a study of OX40 agonist ivuxolimab in advanced cancers. Across the study: Patients receiving dose escalation had hepatocellular carcinoma, melanoma, renal cell or head and neck cancer. Overall study results and limits: Dose levels from 0.1 to 3.0 mg/kg saw CD4+ and CD8+ blood T cells expand clonally by week 6. Some patients without response likewise showed low normalized clonal expansion.

CDR3 size: 17 residues. Trimming removed 2 bases from V and 7 bases from J; junction bases left unmatched: 14. Looked up from germline, CDR1 is MGHDK and CDR2 is SYGVNS. A remark on this clone: Its antigen is undetermined.

TCRdb keeps only in-frame clones here, not all; method: immunoSEQ multiplex PCR. In the table there are over 65,000 clones, around 92% of which are singletons. J is TRBJ2-3 and V is TRBV25-1, with 8 bases lining up with TRBD2. The sequences come from CD4+ or CD8+ T cells sorted from blood, collected in a trial of the OX40 agonist ivuxolimab. The origin of this receptor is an adult with an advanced solid tumor such as melanoma, head and neck, liver or kidney cancer. The CDR3 reads CASSEPGSGIDINTQYF. The DNA for the CDR3 is TGTGCCAGCAGTGAACCAGGTAGCGGGATCGACATCAATACGCAGTATTTT.